One sample yielded the 5 T cell receptor beta chains listed below, sequenced in a study of regulatory dendritic cells for organ transplantation. Only in-frame clones appear in the TCRdb table, and some are missing; sequencing was by immunoSEQ multiplex PCR. Here the sample spans a few thousand clones, approximately 74% being singletons. Allogeneic regulatory or mature dendritic cells were co-cultured for four to six days with CFSE-labeled sorted T cells at 1:10. No antigen is known for these receptors. Sequencing was carried out using memory CD8+ T cells from blood cultured with dendritic cells. Indicated subset: CD45RO+ memory T cells. Every receptor here comes from a human donor in good health.

In its sample, this clone was seen a few times. V gene TRBV29-1 combines with J gene TRBJ1-2; D remains ambiguous. The V and J ends lost 3 bases and 8 bases respectively, with 10 bases between them. CDR3 length: 11 residues. Germline V gene sequence: CDR1 SQVTM, CDR2 ANQGSEA. CDR3 region: CSVERGRGYTF. In DNA, the CDR3 is TGCAGCGTTGAGCGTGGTCGCGGCTACACCTTC.

The chain carries TRBV2 and TRBJ1-4; D is ambiguous. The V gene lost 3 bases and the J gene lost 0 bases, with 11 bases spanning the gap. The CDR3 has 16 residues. Germline V gives CDR1 SNHLY, CDR2 FYNNEI. The CDR3 nucleotides read TGTGCCAGCAGTGACGGTGGCCGTGCAACTAATGAAAAACTGTTTTTT. Protein: CASSDGGRATNEKLFF.

The chain has TRBV7-3 and TRBJ2-7, with D possibly being TRBD1 (7 bases). Germline lookup yields CDR1 SGHTA and CDR2 FQGTGA. Trimming removed 4 bases at V and 4 bases at J, with 20 bases between. This CDR3 contains 16 residues. The CDR3 loop is CASSSRSRGDLYEQYF. CDR3 in DNA: TGTGCCAGCAGCTCCAGGTCCAGGGGGGACCTGTACGAGCAGTACTTC.

This chain's CDR3 is CASSQDPSKTQYF. CDR3 in DNA: TGCGCCAGCAGCCAAGATCCTAGCAAGACCCAGTACTTC. This chain joins TRBV4-3 and TRBJ2-5, with a possible D match to TRBD2 (5 bases). The CDR3 covers 13 residues. Deletions cut 0 bases from V and 6 bases from J, with 8 bases between. Germline loops: CDR1 LGHNA, CDR2 YSLEER.

The chain joins TRBV4-1 to TRBJ1-5, with D perhaps TRBD1 (6 bases). V lost 1 base, J lost 5 bases, and 12 bases lay in between. The CDR3 is 15 residues long. Germline loops: CDR1 MGHRA, CDR2 YSYEKL. The DNA for the CDR3 is TGCGCCAGCAGCCAAGGGCAGGGGATCCATCAGCCCCAGCATTTT. It translates to CASSQGQGIHQPQHF.